This T cell receptor beta chain was observed in a study of pediatric ulcerative colitis. Study-wide results and limits: No controls had the two rectal clonotypes shared by ulcerative colitis patients. Acute severe colitis showed lower rectal diversity from clonal expansions.

Profiling relied on immunoSEQ multiplex PCR, and the TCRdb table lists in-frame clones only, not all of them. The table has approximately 9,000 clones, approximately 88% seen once; the top ten hold roughly 6.4%. As to this clone: The antigen remains undetermined.

Colonoscopy and blood draw happened at the same time. This sequence was found in a girl aged 10 to 17 with moderate ulcerative colitis. The sample taken for sequencing was blood.

The CDR3 loop reads CASSPGAGSLSYEQYF. The CDR3 coding sequence is TGTGCCAGCAGCCCAGGTGCGGGGTCTCTCTCCTACGAGCAGTACTTC. The chain couples TRBV7-8 to TRBJ2-7, with a tentative D call TRBD2 (6 bases). The germline V gene has CDR1 SGHVS and CDR2 FQNEAQ. The V end was cut by 5 bases, the J end by 0 bases, with 17 bases between. The CDR3 is made up of 16 amino acids.